The 24 T cell receptor beta chains below come from one sample, sequenced in a study of T cell changes during pregnancy in multiple sclerosis. Produced via immunoSEQ multiplex PCR; TCRdb's table is partial and in-frame only. The sample records around 44,000 clones, roughly 92% being singletons. Sequenced material: peripheral blood. Source of these receptors: a female donor with multiple sclerosis, enrolled in a pregnancy study.

This rearrangement joins TRBV4-3 to TRBJ2-5; D might be TRBD2 (5 bases). The V end lost 0 bases, the J end lost 4 bases, and 12 bases lay between the germline ends. The CDR3 loop spans 15 amino acids. Looked up from germline, CDR1 is LGHNA and CDR2 is YSLEER. The chain's CDR3 is CASSQERASGETQYF. CDR3 DNA: TGCGCCAGCAGCCAAGAAAGGGCCAGCGGAGAGACCCAGTACTTC.

The chain has TRBV20-1 and TRBJ1-1; TRBD1 might be the D (5 bases). The CDR3 length is 11 residues. From germline, CDR1 is DFQATT and CDR2 SNEGSKA (reference sequence). V lost 5 bases and J lost 7, with 11 bases in between. CDR3 loop: CSAFGGGEAFF. DNA for the CDR3: TGCAGTGCTTTCGGCGGGGGTGAAGCTTTCTTT.

The V and J genes are TRBV5-6 and TRBJ2-1, with 10 bases aligning to TRBD2. The CDR3 consists of 14 residues. Germline CDR1 is SGHDT and CDR2 is YYEEEE. The J segment lost 5 bases and the V segment lost 3 bases, leaving 2 bases of the junction unmatched. The DNA for the CDR3 is TGTGCCAGCAGCTCTCTAGCGGGAGACAATGAGCAGTTCTTC. Translated, it gives CASSSLAGDNEQFF.

V and J are TRBV9 and TRBJ2-1; 9 bases agree with TRBD2. This CDR3 contains 18 residues. The J segment lost 7 bases and the V segment lost 4 bases, leaving 18 bases of the junction unmatched. The germline V gene encodes CDR1 SGDLS and CDR2 YYNGEE. CDR3 region: CASSLRSPSGRTQNEQFF. CDR3 bases: TGTGCCAGCAGCCTACGAAGTCCAAGCGGGAGGACTCAGAATGAGCAGTTCTTC. Full variable domain (rest looked up from reference TRBV9 and TRBJ2-1): DSGVTQTPKHLITATGQRVTLRCSPRSGDLSVYWYQQSLDQGLQFLIQYYNGEERAKGNILERFSAQQFPDLHSELNLSSLELGDSALYFCASSLRSPSGRTQNEQFFGPGTRLTVL.

V is TRBV6-5 and J is TRBJ1-1, with a possible D match to TRBD1 (5 bases). V was shortened by 2 bases and J by 0 bases, with 13 bases between the two germline ends. The CDR3 length is 16 residues. The V gene's germline CDR1 is MNHEY and CDR2 SVGAGI. The CDR3, as DNA: TGTGCCAGCAGTTACGGAAGGGGTAGGCTGAACACTGAAGCTTTCTTT. Residues: CASSYGRGRLNTEAFF.

The chain uses TRBV5-1 and TRBJ1-2, with D uncertain. Germline V gene lookup returns CDR1 SGHRS and CDR2 YFSETQ. The CDR3 loop spans 13 amino acids. Trimming removed 1 base at V and 4 bases at J, with 8 bases between. As DNA, the CDR3 is TGCGCCAGCAGCTTGAGGTCAGCCTATGGCTACACCTTC. It translates to CASSLRSAYGYTF. Filled out from reference TRBV5-1 and TRBJ1-2, the complete variable domain reads KAGVTQTPRYLIKTRGQQVTLSCSPISGHRSVSWYQQTPGQGLQFLFEYFSETQRNKGNFPGRFSGRQFSNSRSEMNVSTLELGDSALYLCASSLRSAYGYTFGSGTRLTVV.

V and J are TRBV19 and TRBJ2-7; D might be TRBD2 (7 bases). Germline loops: CDR1 LNHDA, CDR2 SQIVND (reference sequence). The CDR3 runs to 15 residues. V shed 1 base and J shed 3 bases, with 13 bases lying between them. The CDR3 sequence is CASSIAPGGIYEQYF. CDR3 bases: TGTGCCAGTAGTATAGCCCCGGGGGGCATCTACGAGCAGTACTTC.

The chain uses TRBV7-9 and TRBJ2-7; 13 bases line up with TRBD2. The CDR3 is 15 residues long. In germline, CDR1 is SEHNR, CDR2 FQNEAQ (reference sequence). The trim removed 5 bases at V and 5 bases at J, leaving 6 bases unmatched. CDR3 in DNA: TGTGCCAGCAGCCCCCGGACTAGCGGGAGCAACGAGCAGTACTTC. It encodes CASSPRTSGSNEQYF.

The chain carries TRBV5-1 and TRBJ2-3, with D perhaps TRBD1 or TRBD2 (6 bases each). Per germline, CDR1 SGHRS and CDR2 YFSETQ. Trimming removed 4 bases from V and 0 bases from J, with 12 bases in between. The CDR3 covers 15 residues. CDR3 loop: CASSPGGRSTDTQYF. The CDR3 nucleotides are TGCGCCAGCAGCCCCGGGGGCAGAAGCACAGATACGCAGTATTTT.

The gene calls are TRBV27 and TRBJ1-1, with unresolved D. The CDR3 has 16 amino acids. The V end was cut by 6 bases, the J end by 4 bases, with 21 bases between. The V gene's germline CDR1 is MNHEY and CDR2 SMNVEV (reference sequence). This chain's CDR3 is CASSRNTWTAPTEAFF. CDR3 nucleotides: TGTGCCAGCAGCAGAAACACATGGACGGCGCCCACTGAAGCTTTCTTT.

J is TRBJ1-2 and V is TRBV18; 7 bases are a match to TRBD1. V lost 3 bases to trimming and J lost 4 bases; unmatched junction nucleotides: 8. This CDR3 has 15 amino acids. Germline CDR1 KGHSH, CDR2 LQKENI. CDR3 sequence: CASSPSTGQPYGYTF. The CDR3 coding sequence is TGTGCCAGCTCACCGTCTACGGGACAGCCCTATGGCTACACCTTC.

The chain links TRBV15 to TRBJ2-5; D gene ambiguous. Trimming removed 5 bases at V and 2 bases at J, with 12 bases between. Germline CDR1 and CDR2: LNHNV and YYDKDF (reference sequence). This CDR3 region has 14 residues. CDR3 protein: CATSAVYKQETQYF. Written as DNA, the CDR3 is TGTGCCACCAGCGCAGTCTATAAACAAGAGACCCAGTACTTC.

V is TRBV5-1 and J is TRBJ2-7, with TRBD2 matching over 8 bases. Germline assignment: CDR1 SGHRS and CDR2 YFSETQ. The ends lost 1 base at V and 1 base at J; junction bases unmatched: 4. The CDR3 extends over 15 amino acids. This chain's CDR3 is CASSLRAGGSYEQYF. CDR3 coding DNA: TGCGCCAGCAGCTTGAGGGCGGGAGGATCCTACGAGCAGTACTTC.

The V and J genes are TRBV11-3 and TRBJ2-5; 9 bases agree with TRBD2. Per germline, CDR1 SGHNT and CDR2 YENEEA. This CDR3 is 15 amino acids long. The V segment lost 5 bases and the J segment 2 bases; nucleotides outside the gene matches: 6. CDR3 nucleotides: TGTGCCAGCAGCCTCAGCGGGAGGCTTCAAGAGACCCAGTACTTC. Its translation is CASSLSGRLQETQYF. Full variable domain (remainder filled in from reference TRBV11-3 and TRBJ2-5): EAGVVQSPRYKIIEKKQPVAFWCNPISGHNTLYWYLQNLGQGPELLIRYENEEAVDDSQLPKDRFSAERLKGVDSTLKIQPAELGDSAVYLCASSLSGRLQETQYFGPGTRLLVL.

The chain is built from TRBV9 and TRBJ2-1; TRBD2 matches 8 bases. Trimming took 4 bases from V and 5 from J; bases not matched to a gene: 11. CDR3 length: 16 amino acids. CDR1 is SGDLS and CDR2 is YYNGEE in the germline V gene. DNA for the CDR3: TGTGCCAGCAGCTCCTCGAGCGGGAGAGACCACAATGAGCAGTTCTTC. Translating it yields CASSSSSGRDHNEQFF.

This chain uses TRBV5-1 with TRBJ1-1; no clear D gene. Trimming took 6 bases from V and 2 from J, leaving 11 bases between them. CDR1 and CDR2 (germline): SGHRS, YFSETQ. CDR3 length: 13 amino acids. The CDR3 DNA reads TGCGCCAGCAAGATGCGGGATAACACTGAAGCTTTCTTT. Its protein product is CASKMRDNTEAFF. Full variable domain (outside the CDR3, taken from reference TRBV5-1 and TRBJ1-1): KAGVTQTPRYLIKTRGQQVTLSCSPISGHRSVSWYQQTPGQGLQFLFEYFSETQRNKGNFPGRFSGRQFSNSRSEMNVSTLELGDSALYLCASKMRDNTEAFFGQGTRLTVV.

This chain uses TRBV10-1 with TRBJ1-4; no firm D call. CDR1 and CDR2 (germline): WNHNN, SYGVQD (reference sequence). V was pared by 5 bases and J by 5 bases, with 3 bases between. The CDR3 spans 11 residues. The CDR3 loop reads CASSQNEKLFF. CDR3 in DNA: TGCGCCAGCAGTCAAAATGAAAAACTGTTTTTT.

V usage is TRBV7-3 and J usage is TRBJ2-3; no firm D call. Trimming stripped 2 bases from V and 3 bases from J, with 15 bases between. The CDR3 loop spans 16 amino acids. CDR1 is SGHTA, CDR2 FQGTGA, per germline. The CDR3 is CASSLLGPTQTDTQYF. CDR3 coding DNA: TGTGCCAGCAGCTTACTTGGGCCGACCCAAACAGATACGCAGTATTTT.

In DNA form, the CDR3 reads TGCGCCAGCAGCTTGACCGAAAAGTGGTTCGATGAGCAGTTCTTC. Residues: CASSLTEKWFDEQFF. V usage is TRBV5-1 and J usage is TRBJ2-1; D not resolved. Trimming cost V 1 base and J 8 bases, with 16 bases left between them. The CDR3 runs to 15 residues. Germline lookup yields CDR1 SGHRS and CDR2 YFSETQ.

This chain joins TRBV19 and TRBJ2-1; 9 bases map to TRBD2. This CDR3 has 14 amino acids. Germline CDR1 reads LNHDA; CDR2 reads SQIVND (reference sequence). With V trimmed by 5 bases and J by 7 bases, 6 bases remained unmatched. The CDR3 coding sequence is TGTGCCAGTAGTCGGACTAGCGAGCGGAATGAGCAGTTCTTC. It codes for CASSRTSERNEQFF.

The V call is TRBV28, the J call TRBJ2-1; weak D call: TRBD2 (5 bases). This CDR3 has 16 residues. The V gene lost 3 bases and the J gene lost 7 bases, with 19 bases spanning the gap. The germline V gene has CDR1 MDHEN and CDR2 SYDVKM. The CDR3 coding sequence is TGTGCCAGCAGTTTGGGAGCCCGGGTGGAGTGGAATGAGCAGTTCTTC. This gives the protein CASSLGARVEWNEQFF.

This clone appeared once. This chain links TRBV29-1 with TRBJ2-1; D gene unclear. CDR3 length equals 11 residues. CDR1 is SQVTM and CDR2 is ANQGSEA in the germline V gene. Trimming took off 1 base at V and 15 bases at J, with 13 bases between the two ends. CDR3 residues: CSVEVSERRFF. As DNA, the CDR3 is TGCAGCGTTGAAGTATCGGAAAGGAGGTTCTTC.

This chain links TRBV18 with TRBJ2-1; D remains unclear. V shed 3 bases and J shed 0 bases, with 6 bases lying between them. From germline, CDR1 is KGHSH and CDR2 LQKENI. This CDR3 is 14 amino acids long. CDR3 region: CASSPTVSYNEQFF. The CDR3 DNA reads TGTGCCAGCTCACCGACGGTCTCCTACAATGAGCAGTTCTTC.

This rearrangement joins TRBV2 to TRBJ2-5; TRBD1 aligns across 10 bases. The CDR3 runs 15 residues. From germline, CDR1 is SNHLY and CDR2 FYNNEI. With 5 bases clipped from V and 5 bases from J, the junction kept 8 bases outside the gene matches. The CDR3 region is CASSLQGQGSETQYF. The CDR3 DNA sequence: TGTGCCAGCAGTCTCCAGGGACAGGGGAGTGAGACCCAGTACTTC.